This T cell receptor (beta chain) stems from a study of blood T cell repertoires in COVID-19 (dated by TCRdb to between 2020 and 2021). Background for the entire study: Collaborator samples came from the United States, Italy and Spain and covered acute and convalescent phases of COVID-19. Where available, HLA class I and class II types were obtained from metadata supplied by the sample provider rather than from assay-based typing. The sample metadata nearly always contained a de-identified subject ID, COVID-19 status, age in years and sex. The dataset comprised deeply sampled blood TCRbeta repertoires from subjects exposed to, actively infected with, or recovered from COVID-19. The repertoires were released in a freely available public database intended as a resource for research on the immune response to SARS-CoV-2. The samples were drawn from the first 160 participants of the ongoing ImmuneRACE study and from 950 to 1,500 subjects provided by 6 global collaborators. The material from the prospective study consisted of cDNA or gDNA derived from T cells, B-cell-depleted T cells, or PBMCs. Results and caveats for the whole study, not just this receptor: The quantity of clinical and demographic metadata differed by source and by participant and was supplied without curation.

The immunoSEQ Assay, a bias-controlled multiplex PCR, was used to amplify TCRbeta CDR3 regions from genomic DNA. The authors' analysis ran thus. Nucleated cell counts per sample were estimated from amplification of reference gene primers within the assay. To quantify the absolute abundance of each unique TCRbeta CDR3 rearrangement, sequence reads were collapsed and filtered. For each sample, productive Simpson clonality was calculated as the square root of Simpson's diversity index across productive rearrangements. Imported from immuneACCESS, the table was reduced by TCRdb to in-frame sequences with V and J called. These copies leave out some clones; in studies compared against another copy, an unresolved V gene accounts for under half, and the cause of the remainder is not known. From that table come the V and J calls and clone size; the DNA was used to work out D and trimming. The sample data list approximately 350,000 clones, and around 92% of these were observed just once. The ten largest account for around 1.2% of the sample.

Whole blood was collected in K2EDTA tubes by collaborating institutions according to the institutions' own protocols. Collaborator samples were shipped for TCRbeta analysis as frozen whole blood, isolated PBMCs, or DNA extracted from either sample type. After removal of 0 bases from V and 3 bases from J, the junction retains 5 bases not matched to a gene. CDR1 is given as KGHSH and CDR2 as LQKENI, both from the germline V gene. From its cysteine to its phenylalanine, the CDR3 spans 16 amino acids. Kept here is only the CDR3 DNA, which spans 48 bases and is read in frame from base 1. Notes on this clone: Its antigen has not been determined. Base-call qualities are not available, and no considerably larger clone is one nucleotide away.

Sequenced: peripheral blood. The receptor was isolated from a man aged 40-55 years with acute or convalescent COVID-19. Rearrangement joined TRBV18 to TRBJ1-5; 7 bases in between match TRBD1. The nucleotides read TGTGCCAGCTCACCACCGCAGGGGGGTCCCAATCAGCCCCAGCATTTT. This yields the protein CASSPPQGGPNQPQHF.